This T cell receptor beta chain was identified during a study of T cell responses to AZD1222 COVID-19 vaccine. Overall study findings and caveats: Among those given AZD1222, only five or six were seropositive at baseline. Unmutated variant regions reportedly attract nearly half of all spike-specific TCRs.

As to this clone: Its antigen is as yet unknown.

TCRdb's table, derived via immunoSEQ multiplex PCR, lists solely in-frame clones and lacks some. The sample records 70,000 to 95,000 clones, approximately 90% being singletons. The CDR3 loop spans 16 amino acids. Per the germline V gene, CDR1 is SGHTA and CDR2 is FQGNSA. V lost 5 bases and J lost 2, with 17 bases in between. Second-dose groups at about 4 or about 12 weeks were pooled. This sequence originates from an adult who received the AZD1222 COVID-19 vaccine. The genes are TRBV7-2 and TRBJ2-3; no definite D call. Sequencing was performed on peripheral blood, taken 28 days after the second AZD1222 dose. This chain's CDR3 is CASSTRRGGYTDTQYF. CDR3 sequence (DNA): TGTGCCAGCAGCACACGCCGAGGCGGATACACAGATACGCAGTATTTT.